Shown below are 7 T cell receptor beta chains from a single sample sequenced in a study of MAIT cells during Salmonella Paratyphi A infection. Study-level findings and limits: MAIT cell TRBV usage was oligoclonal, favouring TRBV20 and TRBV6, and apparently unchanged by infection.

Via MiXCR, TCRdb re-called the 5' RACE reads, giving one row per CDR3 protein. The table includes over a thousand distinct CDR3 sequences, 66% detected once. Antigens for these TCRs are unknown. The time point denotes: after infection, following antibiotic treatment. MAIT cells were sorted by flow cytometry as Valpha7.2+ CD161+ T cells. Material: MAIT cells from blood, obtained at the last sampling point of the challenge study. Receptor source: a person aged 18-70 years who was deliberately infected with Salmonella Paratyphi A in a paratyphoid fever challenge study.

The CDR3 region is CASTPSGPVYEQYF. The DNA for the CDR3 is TGCGCCAGCACCCCTTCAGGGCCGGTCTACGAGCAGTACTTC. V and J are TRBV5-1 and TRBJ2-7, with D possibly TRBD1 on 5 matching bases. The V gene's germline CDR1 is SGHRS and CDR2 YFSETQ. The CDR3 loop spans 14 amino acids. V was trimmed by 6 bases and J by 3 bases, leaving 16 bases between them.

The V and J genes are TRBV24-1 and TRBJ2-2, with TRBD2 matching over 10 bases. V lost 3 bases and J lost 3; bases outside the gene matches: 0. The CDR3 loop spans 15 amino acids. Germline lookup yields CDR1 KGHDR and CDR2 SFDVKD. The chain's CDR3 is CATSDSGRDTGELFF. The DNA of the CDR3 is TGTGCCACCAGTGATAGCGGGAGGGACACCGGGGAGCTGTTTTTT.

The gene calls are TRBV7-2 and TRBJ2-2, with 13 positions matching TRBD2. The CDR3 is made up of 16 amino acids. Trimming took 8 bases from V and 6 from J; bases not matched to a gene: 9. Per the germline V gene, CDR1 is SGHTA and CDR2 is FQGNSA. DNA of the CDR3: TGTGCCAGCCAACCCCGACTAGCGGGAGGATCCGGGGAGCTGTTTTTT. This codes for CASQPRLAGGSGELFF.

This clonotype is labeled as large (0.1 to 1%). The chain is built from TRBV19 and TRBJ2-3; 8 nucleotides line up with TRBD1. CDR1 and CDR2 from the germline V gene are LNHDA and SQIVND (reference sequence). The CDR3 covers 15 residues. Trimming removed 7 bases from V and 2 bases from J; junction bases left unmatched: 8. As DNA, the CDR3 is TGTGCCAGTACTTATGGACAGGGTCACACAGATACGCAGTATTTT. Protein sequence: CASTYGQGHTDTQYF.

This clonotype is classed as medium-sized (0.01 to 0.1%). The chain is built from TRBV4-2 and TRBJ2-3; 7 bases match TRBD2. Germline CDR1 and CDR2: LGHNA and YNFKEQ. The CDR3 has 17 residues. Trimming at V came to 4 bases and at J to 4 bases, leaving 14 bases not matched to a gene. The CDR3 sequence is CASSLSEGGSGADTQYF. CDR3 nucleotides: TGTGCCAGCAGCCTCTCCGAGGGAGGGAGCGGGGCAGATACGCAGTATTTT.

This clonotype showed up just once. The rearrangement uses TRBV5-1 and TRBJ2-7, with D unresolved. This CDR3 spans 13 amino acids. V shed 4 bases and J shed 3 bases, with 11 bases lying between them. Germline V lookup: CDR1 SGHRS, CDR2 YFSETQ. CDR3 residues: CASSLAAGYEQYF. Written as DNA, the CDR3 is TGCGCCAGCAGCCTGGCGGCAGGCTACGAGCAGTACTTC.

In this sample, this clonotype turned up many times. For the CDR3, the DNA is TGCAGCGTTGCACCGACACCTGAAGCCTACGAGCAGTACTTC. Protein product: CSVAPTPEAYEQYF. The chain recombines TRBV29-1 with TRBJ2-7, with D uncertain. The length of the CDR3 is 14 residues. Trimming pared 4 bases from V and 2 bases from J, leaving 15 bases between. In germline, CDR1 is SQVTM, CDR2 ANQGSEA.